Below, 32 T cell receptor beta chains from the same sample are listed, as sequenced in a study of early T cells in non-severe SARS-CoV-2 infection (dated by TCRdb to the early 2020s). Library preparation used 5' RACE. TCRdb shows the sequencer as NextSeq 500. TCRdb itself trimmed the public reads at Q25 with fastp, ran MiXCR and retained productive beta chains. Duplicate CDR3 protein sequences are folded into a single record with the most common DNA and genes. This sample holds about 77,000 distinct CDR3 sequences; 9% to 10% were observed only once. Of the sample, about 4.6% falls within the top ten clones. The sample was whole blood. These receptors all come from an adult who was a healthcare worker with PCR-confirmed SARS-CoV-2 infection or an uninfected control (not recorded which).

The rearrangement uses TRBV9 and TRBJ2-3, with 10 positions matching TRBD2. The CDR3 is 17 residues long. Per the germline V gene, CDR1 is SGDLS and CDR2 is YYNGEE. Trimming removed 0 bases from V and 7 bases from J; junction bases left unmatched: 11. The CDR3: CASSVVPSGRGSNTQYF. DNA for the CDR3: TGTGCCAGCAGCGTAGTTCCTAGCGGGAGAGGATCAAATACGCAGTATTTT.

This clonotype occurred many times. This chain uses TRBV7-9 with TRBJ2-7, with D possibly being TRBD1 or TRBD2 (6 bases each). The germline gives CDR1 SEHNR, CDR2 FQNEAQ (reference sequence). There are 15 residues in the CDR3. V lost 2 bases to trimming and J lost 5 bases, with 16 bases between them. CDR3 sequence reads: CASSLTRGQVNEQYF. The CDR3 nucleotides are TGTGCCAGCAGCTTAACCCGGGGGCAAGTCAACGAGCAGTACTTC.

At least ten counts were recorded for this clonotype. The chain carries TRBV27 and TRBJ1-4; TRBD1 is a possible D gene (6 bases). CDR1 is MNHEY and CDR2 is SMNVEV in the germline V gene (reference sequence). This CDR3 spans 14 amino acids. V shed 6 bases and J shed 7 bases, with 15 bases lying between them. The CDR3 sequence is CASRDTGWSEKLFF. The CDR3 DNA follows: TGTGCCAGCAGGGACACAGGGTGGTCTGAAAAACTGTTTTTT.

This sequence joins TRBV28 and TRBJ2-1; 11 bases line up with TRBD2. Losses at the gene ends were 3 bases for V and 5 bases for J; bases not matched to a gene: 6. This CDR3 spans 16 amino acids. The germline V gene has CDR1 MDHEN and CDR2 SYDVKM. Here the CDR3 DNA reads TGTGCCAGCAGTTTCGAACTAGCGGGAGCCAACAATGAGCAGTTCTTC. Translated, it gives CASSFELAGANNEQFF.

At least ten counts were recorded for this clonotype. The chain links TRBV11-1 to TRBJ2-4, with D unresolved. Germline CDR1 SGHAT, CDR2 FQDESV (reference sequence). The CDR3 totals 14 residues. V dropped 0 bases and J dropped 0 bases, with 3 bases sitting between them. CDR3 sequence: CASSLAGAKNIQYF. In DNA, the CDR3 is TGTGCCAGCAGCTTAGCCGGAGCCAAAAACATTCAGTACTTC.

This clonotype was detected ten times or more. V is TRBV19 and J is TRBJ1-5, with TRBD1 matching over 10 bases. The length of the CDR3 is 16 residues. The ends lost 3 bases at V and 7 bases at J; junction bases unmatched: 9. Germline V gene lookup returns CDR1 LNHDA and CDR2 SQIVND (reference sequence). Here the CDR3 reads CASSIGDRGGGQPQHF. The CDR3, as DNA: TGTGCCAGTAGTATTGGGGACAGGGGAGGAGGCCAGCCCCAGCATTTT.

This clonotype was found many times. This chain uses TRBV28 with TRBJ1-1, with 7 nucleotides matching TRBD1. V gave up 4 bases and J gave up 5 bases; unmatched junction bases: 10. Germline V gives CDR1 MDHEN, CDR2 SYDVKM. CDR3 length: 15 residues. The CDR3 DNA reads as TGTGCCAGCAGTTCACCGACGACAGGGTGGACTGAAGCTTTCTTT. Encoded protein: CASSSPTTGWTEAFF.

The V call is TRBV20-1, the J call TRBJ2-3; 14 nucleotides agree with TRBD2. The V gene's germline CDR1 is DFQATT and CDR2 SNEGSKA (reference sequence). This CDR3 is built from 19 residues. V shed 0 bases and J 1 base; nucleotides not matched to a gene: 9. In DNA, the CDR3 is TGCAGTGCTAGAGATGTCGGACTAGCGGGAGGACGGGGCACAGATACGCAGTATTTT. It is translated as CSARDVGLAGGRGTDTQYF.

Ten or more counts support this clonotype. The rearrangement links TRBV6-1 to TRBJ2-5; TRBD2 aligns across 13 bases. V lost 8 bases and J lost 4; bases outside the gene matches: 7. Per the germline V gene, CDR1 is MNHNS and CDR2 is SASEGT. The CDR3 extends over 15 amino acids. The CDR3 is CASVRTSGSRETQYF. In DNA form, the CDR3 reads TGTGCCAGCGTCCGGACTAGCGGGAGTCGAGAGACCCAGTACTTC.

The sample holds a few counts of this clonotype. V and J are TRBV27 and TRBJ2-5, with TRBD2 identical over 11 bases. The germline V gene has CDR1 MNHEY and CDR2 SMNVEV (reference sequence). J gave up 3 bases and V 11 bases, and 11 bases lay outside the gene matches. The CDR3 has 15 amino acids. As DNA, the CDR3 is TGTGCCTCTCAGGGATTAGCGGGAGGGGAAGAGACCCAGTACTTC. This translates into CASQGLAGGEETQYF.

Concerning this clonotype: At one end, the junction sequence differs from germline, possibly due to a read error. V is TRBV6-6 and J is TRBJ2-1, with 7 bases that match TRBD2. CDR3 length: 13 residues. Looked up from germline, CDR1 is MNHNY and CDR2 is SVGAGI (reference sequence). CDR3 region: CTSSLRGSDEQFF. CDR3 in DNA: TGTACCAGCAGTTTGCGCGGGAGCGATGAGCAGTTCTTC.

At least ten counts were recorded for this clonotype. V gene TRBV19 combines with J gene TRBJ1-2; D uncertain. The CDR3 is 14 amino acids. The V end lost 3 bases, the J end lost 3 bases, and 11 bases lay between the germline ends. Germline V gives CDR1 LNHDA, CDR2 SQIVND (reference sequence). DNA of the CDR3: TGTGCCAGTAGTATGGCGTGGGTTGACTATGGCTACACCTTC. This codes for CASSMAWVDYGYTF.

The chain recombines TRBV28 with TRBJ1-1; a weak D match, TRBD1 (5 bases). From germline, CDR1 is MDHEN and CDR2 SYDVKM. Between the trimmed V and J ends, which lost 3 bases and 11 bases, there was a span of 16 bases. The length of the CDR3 is 13 residues. In DNA, the CDR3 is TGTGCCAGCAGTTTCTGGGGGATGATGGCCGCTTTCTTT. Its protein product is CASSFWGMMAAFF.

This clonotype was seen a handful of times. This chain links TRBV7-3 with TRBJ2-2; no definite D call. Trimming removed 6 bases from V and 0 bases from J, with 11 bases in between. Germline V gene lookup returns CDR1 SGHTA and CDR2 FQGTGA. This CDR3 region has 15 residues. CDR3 sequence reads: CASSRTATNTGELFF. The CDR3 region has the DNA TGTGCCAGCAGTCGAACCGCGACGAACACCGGGGAGCTGTTTTTT.

A few counts support this clonotype. The chain joins TRBV28 to TRBJ2-2; TRBD2 matches 9 bases. V was pared by 6 bases and J by 7 bases, with 6 bases of the junction left unmatched. Germline CDR1 and CDR2: MDHEN and SYDVKM. The CDR3 consists of 14 residues. Here the CDR3 reads CASRPGTSNGELFF. In DNA form, the CDR3 reads TGTGCCAGCAGACCCGGGACTAGCAACGGGGAGCTGTTTTTT. Supplemented by reference TRBV28 and TRBJ2-2, the full variable domain reads DVKVTQSSRYLVKRTGEKVFLECVQDMDHENMFWYRQDPGLGLRLIYFSYDVKMKEKGDIPEGYSVSREKKERFSLILESASTNQTSMYLCASRPGTSNGELFFGEGSRLTVL.

This clonotype was counted a few times. This chain uses TRBV11-2 with TRBJ2-3; 9 bases agree with TRBD1. The V gene end was trimmed by 5 bases and the J gene end by 6 bases; junction bases not matched to a gene: 12. CDR3 size: 16 residues. The V gene's germline CDR1 is SGHAT and CDR2 FQNNGV. CDR3 DNA: TGTGCCAGCAGCCAGCGTGAGGGACAGGGTGATGATACGCAGTATTTT. This encodes CASSQREGQGDDTQYF.

This clonotype was seen only a few times. This chain joins TRBV28 and TRBJ1-1, with D perhaps TRBD1 (6 bases). Trimming removed 4 bases from V and 4 bases from J, with 10 bases in between. The CDR3 totals 13 residues. Per germline, CDR1 MDHEN and CDR2 SYDVKM. The CDR3 reads CASSSGVGTEAFF. CDR3 DNA: TGTGCCAGCAGTTCAGGGGTGGGCACTGAAGCTTTCTTT.

This rearrangement joins TRBV6-1 to TRBJ2-3; D remains unclear. CDR1 and CDR2 from the germline V gene are MNHNS and SASEGT. Deletions cut 1 base from V and 0 bases from J, with 8 bases between. There are 15 residues in the CDR3. The CDR3 here is CASSEDGRSTDTQYF. The DNA of the CDR3 is TGTGCCAGCAGTGAAGATGGTCGGAGCACAGATACGCAGTATTTT.

This clonotype was picked up a small number of times. The CDR3 DNA follows: TGTGCCAGCATGAGGGAGACCCAGTACTTC. The encoded protein is CASMRETQYF. The chain is built from TRBV28 and TRBJ2-5; D is uncertain. Germline CDR1 MDHEN, CDR2 SYDVKM. V lost 7 bases to trimming and J lost 5 bases, with 5 bases between them. The CDR3 is made up of 10 amino acids.

This clonotype was observed at least ten times. The V gene is TRBV7-9, the J gene TRBJ1-1, with TRBD1 identical over 7 bases. V trimming: 1 base; J trimming: 5 bases; junction bases outside the gene matches: 4. This CDR3 comprises 14 residues. Germline V lookup: CDR1 SEHNR, CDR2 FQNEAQ (reference sequence). CDR3 amino acids: CASSLDRGGTEAFF. CDR3 nucleotide sequence: TGTGCCAGCAGCTTAGACAGGGGCGGGACTGAAGCTTTCTTT.

This clonotype was detected ten times or more. The chain links TRBV5-6 to TRBJ1-1; maybe TRBD1 (6 bases). Germline loops: CDR1 SGHDT, CDR2 YYEEEE. Trimming removed 4 bases at V and 5 bases at J, with 15 bases between. CDR3 length: 14 amino acids. CDR3 region: CASSRTASETEAFF. Here the CDR3 DNA reads TGTGCCAGCAGCCGGACAGCCTCTGAGACTGAAGCTTTCTTT.

There are a few counts of this clonotype. V is TRBV10-2 and J is TRBJ1-6; 9 nucleotides agree with TRBD1. J gave up 7 bases and V 8 bases, and 3 bases lay outside the gene matches. Germline-derived CDR1 and CDR2 are WSHSY and SAAADI. The CDR3 runs 13 residues. This CDR3 reads CASRDRENSPLHF. The CDR3 nucleotides read TGCGCCAGCCGGGACAGGGAAAATTCACCCCTCCACTTT.

Written as DNA, the CDR3 is TGTGCCAGCAGTTTACAGGGGTATGGCTACACCTTC. Amino acid sequence: CASSLQGYGYTF. The V call is TRBV5-6, the J call TRBJ1-2, with 7 bases identical to TRBD1. V lost 5 bases to trimming and J lost 5 bases; unmatched junction nucleotides: 3. The germline V gene has CDR1 SGHDT and CDR2 YYEEEE. The CDR3 sequence is 12 residues long.

Many counts were recorded for this clonotype. The chain carries TRBV2 and TRBJ2-2; the match to TRBD2 covers 10 bases. CDR3 size: 15 residues. The germline V gene encodes CDR1 SNHLY and CDR2 FYNNEI. Trimming cost V 6 bases and J 7 bases; bases outside gene matches: 8. The CDR3 region has the DNA TGTGCCAGCAGCCTCCCTAGCGGGAGTGGCGGGGAGCTGTTTTTT. This sequence encodes CASSLPSGSGGELFF.

Ten or more counts support this clonotype. The V gene is TRBV6-5, the J gene TRBJ1-2; D is perhaps TRBD1 (5 bases). V lost 6 bases and J lost 0, with 14 bases in between. The CDR3 has 15 residues. Per the germline V gene, CDR1 is MNHEY and CDR2 is SVGAGI. CDR3 DNA sequence: TGTGCCAGCAGCCGAGGGACGGATACTAACTATGGCTACACCTTC. Protein: CASSRGTDTNYGYTF.

A remark on this clonotype: This may arise from a read error, as a much more abundant clone is one base away. V gene TRBV11-2 combines with J gene TRBJ2-2; D uncertain. The length of the CDR3 is 12 residues. Germline V gene sequence: CDR1 SGHAT, CDR2 FQNNGV. CDR3: CVSSHYTGELFF. CDR3 bases: TGTGTCAGCAGCCATTATACCGGGGAGCTGTTTTTT.

This clonotype was picked up many times. The chain uses TRBV28 and TRBJ2-3, with 9 nucleotides matching TRBD2. The length of the CDR3 is 17 residues. The V and J ends lost 1 base and 5 bases, in that order; junction bases with no gene match: 10. Germline V CDR1 and CDR2: MDHEN, SYDVKM. The CDR3 bases are TGTGCCAGCAGTTTATATGGCATAGCGGGAGCCCGAGATACGCAGTATTTT. It yields the protein CASSLYGIAGARDTQYF.

This clonotype was observed many times. This chain links TRBV18 with TRBJ1-4; weak D call: TRBD1 (6 bases). The germline CDR1 and CDR2 sequences are KGHSH and LQKENI. V lost 5 bases and J lost 5, with 18 bases in between. The length of the CDR3 is 16 residues. The CDR3 spells CASSGTRQETNEKLFF. The CDR3 DNA is TGTGCCAGCTCAGGCACCCGACAGGAGACAAATGAAAAACTGTTTTTT.

In this sample, this clonotype turned up a few times. This chain uses TRBV6-6 with TRBJ2-5; D may be TRBD1 (5 bases). Germline-derived CDR1 and CDR2 are MNHNY and SVGAGI (reference sequence). The V end lost 2 bases, the J end lost 2 bases, and 12 bases lay between the germline ends. The CDR3 loop spans 15 amino acids. As DNA, the CDR3 is TGTGCCAGCAGTTACACTCGCCCAGGGCAAGAGACCCAGTACTTC. It translates to CASSYTRPGQETQYF.

This clonotype was observed a handful of times. The chain employs TRBV15 and TRBJ1-5, with D uncertain. V was shortened by 0 bases and J by 3 bases, with 15 bases between the two germline ends. The V gene's germline CDR1 is LNHNV and CDR2 YYDKDF (reference sequence). The CDR3 extends over 17 amino acids. As DNA, the CDR3 is TGTGCCACCAGCAGAGACAGTCGGACCCCTTACAATCAGCCCCAGCATTTT. It translates to CATSRDSRTPYNQPQHF.

This clonotype was recorded many times. The chain has TRBV24-1 and TRBJ2-5; tentative D call: TRBD1 (5 bases). Germline loops: CDR1 KGHDR, CDR2 SFDVKD. The CDR3 has 14 residues. V was clipped by 4 bases and J by 1 base, with 9 bases between them. DNA of the CDR3: TGTGCCACCAGTGACCTTGACAGCCAAGAGACCCAGTACTTC. As protein: CATSDLDSQETQYF.

This clonotype has only a few counts. V usage is TRBV7-2 and J usage is TRBJ1-1; no clear D. The V gene's germline CDR1 is SGHTA and CDR2 FQGNSA. The V gene lost 8 bases and the J gene lost 3 bases, with 19 bases spanning the gap. The CDR3 contains 15 residues. CDR3 nucleotides: TGTGCCAGCCGGAGGGAGGGCGGGAGAGACACTGAAGCTTTCTTT. It specifies CASRREGGRDTEAFF. The complete variable domain, with remaining parts taken from reference TRBV7-2 and TRBJ1-1, reads GAGVSQSPSNKVTEKGKDVELRCDPISGHTALYWYRQSLGQGLEFLIYFQGNSAPDKSGLPSDRFSAERTGGSVSTLTIQRTQQEDSAVYLCASRREGGRDTEAFFGQGTRLTVV.